This T cell receptor beta chain came from a study of CD8 T cells in ankylosing spondylitis. Germline V gene lookup returns CDR1 SQVTM and CDR2 ANQGSEA. The V segment lost 6 bases and the J segment 2 bases; nucleotides outside the gene matches: 8. The CDR3 loop spans 14 amino acids. TCRdb reanalysed the 5' RACE reads using MiXCR and keeps one entry per CDR3 protein. The sample includes some 300,000 distinct CDR3 sequences, around 20% seen only once; the top ten take 3% to 4%. This clonotype was picked up many times. The sample taken for sequencing was blood, either unsorted or a sorted T cell fraction (not recorded which). The sequence came from a female donor with ankylosing spondylitis or in good health (not recorded which). This sequence joins TRBV29-1 and TRBJ2-3; 7 nucleotides align to TRBD2. Here the CDR3 DNA reads TGCAGCGTCCAAGGGAGGGGCTTCACAGATACGCAGTATTTT. This encodes CSVQGRGFTDTQYF.